These 7 T cell receptor beta chains originate from one sample sequenced in a study of CD8+ T cells in alopecia areata. Extracted RNA was reverse transcribed, and the resulting cDNA served as sequencing template. The repertoire was sequenced with immunoSEQ multiplex PCR; TCRdb's copy has only in-frame clones and lacks some. Here the sample spans 120,000 or so clones, roughly three fifths being singletons. The sequencing used CD4+ T cells sorted from blood, collected at week 0. These receptors originate from a human donor with alopecia areata.

This rearrangement joins TRBV5-1 to TRBJ2-6, with D tentatively TRBD2 (5 bases). Trimming stripped 1 base from V and 2 bases from J, with 10 bases between. CDR3 size: 16 residues. The germline gives CDR1 SGHRS, CDR2 YFSETQ. The CDR3 DNA sequence: TGCGCCAGCAGCTTGTGGTCGGGGACTGGGGCCAACGTCCTGACTTTC. Translation: CASSLWSGTGANVLTF.

V usage is TRBV18 and J usage is TRBJ2-5, with 8 nucleotides matching TRBD1. Germline V gene sequence: CDR1 KGHSH, CDR2 LQKENI. The CDR3 runs to 15 residues. V was pared by 5 bases and J by 2 bases, with 7 bases of the junction left unmatched. The CDR3, as DNA: TGTGCCAGCTCATTTCGACAGGGGCAACAAGAGACCCAGTACTTC. It codes for CASSFRQGQQETQYF.

Concerning this clone itself: The same CDR3 arises from other DNA sequences in this sample as well. The chain joins TRBV5-1 to TRBJ2-5, with D perhaps matching TRBD2 (6 bases). CDR1 SGHRS and CDR2 YFSETQ come from the germline V gene. Deletions cut 5 bases from V and 1 base from J, with 12 bases between. The CDR3 loop spans 14 amino acids. The CDR3 DNA follows: TGCGCCAGCAGTTCCGCCGGGGGCCAAGAGACCCAGTACTTC. Its translation: CASSSAGGQETQYF.

The chain combines TRBV9 with TRBJ2-3; TRBD2 matches 9 bases. Germline V gene sequence: CDR1 SGDLS, CDR2 YYNGEE. The CDR3 spans 16 residues. Germline trimming cut 0 bases from V and 2 bases from J; bases unmatched to any gene: 4. CDR3 sequence: CASSVGTSDFTDTQYF. The CDR3 DNA sequence: TGTGCCAGCAGCGTAGGGACTAGCGACTTCACAGATACGCAGTATTTT.

The chain joins TRBV28 to TRBJ1-1; TRBD1 matches at 8 bases. CDR3 length: 15 residues. V gave up 5 bases and J gave up 4 bases; unmatched junction bases: 9. Looked up from germline, CDR1 is MDHEN and CDR2 is SYDVKM. The CDR3 reads CASSINRGLATEAFF. The DNA for the CDR3 is TGTGCCAGCAGTATCAACAGGGGGTTGGCCACTGAAGCTTTCTTT.

The V and J genes are TRBV10-3 and TRBJ2-1, with 12 bases aligning to TRBD1. Germline V CDR1 and CDR2: ENHRY, SYGVKD. The CDR3 spans 16 residues. Trimming removed 5 bases from V and 9 bases from J; junction bases left unmatched: 11. The CDR3 reads CAISTGTGGSLGEQFF. The CDR3 region has the DNA TGTGCCATCAGTACCGGGACAGGGGGCTCATTGGGTGAGCAGTTCTTC.

The chain combines TRBV7-8 with TRBJ2-7; TRBD1 matches 10 bases. The germline V gene encodes CDR1 SGHVS and CDR2 FQNEAQ. The CDR3 consists of 16 residues. With V trimmed by 5 bases and J by 0 bases, 7 bases remained unmatched. CDR3 region: CASSRSGTGASYEQYF. The CDR3 bases are TGTGCCAGCAGCCGTTCCGGGACAGGGGCCTCCTACGAGCAGTACTTC.